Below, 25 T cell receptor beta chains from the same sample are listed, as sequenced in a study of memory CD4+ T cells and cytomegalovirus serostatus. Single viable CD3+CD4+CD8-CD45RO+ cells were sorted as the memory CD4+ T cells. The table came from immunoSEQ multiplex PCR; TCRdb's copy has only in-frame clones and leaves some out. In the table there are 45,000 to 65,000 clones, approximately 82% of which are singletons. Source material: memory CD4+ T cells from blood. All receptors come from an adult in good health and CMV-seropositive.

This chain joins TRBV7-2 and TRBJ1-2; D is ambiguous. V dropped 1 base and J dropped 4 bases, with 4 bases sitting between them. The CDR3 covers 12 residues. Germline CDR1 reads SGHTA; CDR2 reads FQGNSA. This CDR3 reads CASSLVSYGYTF. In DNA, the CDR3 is TGTGCCAGCAGCTTAGTCTCCTATGGCTACACCTTC.

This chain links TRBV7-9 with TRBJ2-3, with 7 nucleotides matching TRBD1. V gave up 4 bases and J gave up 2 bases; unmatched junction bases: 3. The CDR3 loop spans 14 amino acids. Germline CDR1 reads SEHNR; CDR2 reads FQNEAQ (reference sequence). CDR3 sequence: CASSYDRATDTQYF. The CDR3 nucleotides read TGTGCCAGCAGCTACGACAGGGCCACAGATACGCAGTATTTT.

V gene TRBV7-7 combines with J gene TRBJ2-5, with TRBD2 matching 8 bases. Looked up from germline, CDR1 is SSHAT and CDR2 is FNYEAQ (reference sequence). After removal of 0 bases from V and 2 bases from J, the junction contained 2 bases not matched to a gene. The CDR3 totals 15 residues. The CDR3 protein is CASSLAAGAQETQYF. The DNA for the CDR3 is TGTGCCAGCAGCTTAGCAGCGGGGGCTCAAGAGACCCAGTACTTC.

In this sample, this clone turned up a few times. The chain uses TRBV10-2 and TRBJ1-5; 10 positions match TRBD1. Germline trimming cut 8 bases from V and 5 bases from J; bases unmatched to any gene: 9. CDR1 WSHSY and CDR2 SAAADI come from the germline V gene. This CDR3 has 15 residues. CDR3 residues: CASGGETGGYQPQHF. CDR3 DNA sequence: TGCGCCAGCGGGGGTGAGACAGGGGGCTATCAGCCCCAGCATTTT.

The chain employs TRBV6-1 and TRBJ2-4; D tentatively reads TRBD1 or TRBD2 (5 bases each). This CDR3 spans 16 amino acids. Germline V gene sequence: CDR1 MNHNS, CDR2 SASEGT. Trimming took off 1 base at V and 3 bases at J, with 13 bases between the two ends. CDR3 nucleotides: TGTGCCAGCAGTGAAGTTTCAGGGACGGGCAAAAACATTCAGTACTTC. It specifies CASSEVSGTGKNIQYF.

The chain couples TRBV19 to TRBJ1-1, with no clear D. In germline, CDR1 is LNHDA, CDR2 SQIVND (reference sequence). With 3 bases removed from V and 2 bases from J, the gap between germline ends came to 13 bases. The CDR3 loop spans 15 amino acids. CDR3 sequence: CASSITGTKNTEAFF. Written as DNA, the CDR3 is TGTGCCAGTAGTATTACGGGAACTAAAAACACTGAAGCTTTCTTT. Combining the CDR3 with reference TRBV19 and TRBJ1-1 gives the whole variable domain DGGITQSPKYLFRKEGQNVTLSCEQNLNHDAMYWYRQDPGQGLRLIYYSQIVNDFQKGDIAEGYSVSREKKESFPLTVTSAQKNPTAFYLCASSITGTKNTEAFFGQGTRLTVV.

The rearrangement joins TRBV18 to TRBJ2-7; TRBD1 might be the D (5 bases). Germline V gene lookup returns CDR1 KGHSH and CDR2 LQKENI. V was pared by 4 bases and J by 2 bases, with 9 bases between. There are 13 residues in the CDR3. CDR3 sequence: CASSLPGTYEQYF. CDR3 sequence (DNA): TGTGCCAGCTCACTTCCAGGGACCTACGAGCAGTACTTC.

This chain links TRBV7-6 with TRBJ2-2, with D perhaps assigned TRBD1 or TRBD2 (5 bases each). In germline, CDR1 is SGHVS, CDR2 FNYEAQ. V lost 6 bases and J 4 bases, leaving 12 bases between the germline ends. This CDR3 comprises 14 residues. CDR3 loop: CASSPGTITGELFF. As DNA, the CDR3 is TGTGCCAGCAGTCCCGGGACGATCACCGGGGAGCTGTTTTTT.

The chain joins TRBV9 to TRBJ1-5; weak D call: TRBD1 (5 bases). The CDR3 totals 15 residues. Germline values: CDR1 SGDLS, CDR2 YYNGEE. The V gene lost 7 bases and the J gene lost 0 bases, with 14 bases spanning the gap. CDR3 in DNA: TGTGCCAGCTCCCCGGGGGGGAATAGCAATCAGCCCCAGCATTTT. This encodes CASSPGGNSNQPQHF.

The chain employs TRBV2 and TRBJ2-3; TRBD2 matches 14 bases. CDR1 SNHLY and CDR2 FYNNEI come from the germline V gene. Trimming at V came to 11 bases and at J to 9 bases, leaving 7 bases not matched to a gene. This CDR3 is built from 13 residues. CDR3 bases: TGTGCCTCCCGACTAGCGGGAGGGCCCACGCAGTATTTT. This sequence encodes CASRLAGGPTQYF.

CDR3 in DNA: TGTGCCAGCAGTTCGGGACAGGCTCGGCGTGGCACTGAAGCTTTCTTT. This gives the protein CASSSGQARRGTEAFF. The chain has TRBV27 and TRBJ1-1; 8 bases align to TRBD1. Germline V gives CDR1 MNHEY, CDR2 SMNVEV (reference sequence). Trimming cost V 4 bases and J 4 bases; bases outside gene matches: 11. The CDR3 runs to 16 residues.

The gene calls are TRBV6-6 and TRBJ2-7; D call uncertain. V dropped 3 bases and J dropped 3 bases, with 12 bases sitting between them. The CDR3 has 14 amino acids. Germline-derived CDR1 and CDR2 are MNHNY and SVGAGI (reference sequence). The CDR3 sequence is CASSYSHPNYEQYF. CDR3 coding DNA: TGTGCCAGCAGTTATTCCCATCCTAACTACGAGCAGTACTTC.

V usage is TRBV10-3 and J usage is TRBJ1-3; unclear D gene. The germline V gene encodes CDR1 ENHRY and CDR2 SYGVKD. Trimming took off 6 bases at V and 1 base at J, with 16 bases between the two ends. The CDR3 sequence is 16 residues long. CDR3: CAIRKESRTSGNTIYF. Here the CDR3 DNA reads TGTGCCATCAGGAAGGAATCAAGAACGTCTGGAAACACCATATATTTT.

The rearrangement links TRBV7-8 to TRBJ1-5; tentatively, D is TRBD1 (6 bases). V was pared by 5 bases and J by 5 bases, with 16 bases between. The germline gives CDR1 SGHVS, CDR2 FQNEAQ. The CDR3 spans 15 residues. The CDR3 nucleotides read TGTGCCAGCAGCACGACTTTAAGGGGGGATCAGCCCCAGCATTTT. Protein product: CASSTTLRGDQPQHF.

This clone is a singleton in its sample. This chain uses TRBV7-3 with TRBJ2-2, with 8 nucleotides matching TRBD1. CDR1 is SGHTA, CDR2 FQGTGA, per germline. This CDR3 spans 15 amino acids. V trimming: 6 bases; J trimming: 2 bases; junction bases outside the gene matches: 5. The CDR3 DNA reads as TGTGCCAGCAGACTGACAGGGGCCAACACCGGGGAGCTGTTTTTT. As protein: CASRLTGANTGELFF. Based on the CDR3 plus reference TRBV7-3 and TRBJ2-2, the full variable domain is GAGVSQTPSNKVTEKGKYVELRCDPISGHTALYWYRQSLGQGPEFLIYFQGTGAADDSGLPNDRFFAVRPEGSVSTLKIQRTERGDSAVYLCASRLTGANTGELFFGEGSRLTVL.

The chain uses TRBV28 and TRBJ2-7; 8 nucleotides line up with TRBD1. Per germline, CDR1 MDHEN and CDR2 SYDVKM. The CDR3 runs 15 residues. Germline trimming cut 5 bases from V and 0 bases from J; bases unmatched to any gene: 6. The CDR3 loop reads CASSTTGVSSYEQYF. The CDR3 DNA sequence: TGTGCCAGCAGTACGACAGGGGTTAGCTCCTACGAGCAGTACTTC.

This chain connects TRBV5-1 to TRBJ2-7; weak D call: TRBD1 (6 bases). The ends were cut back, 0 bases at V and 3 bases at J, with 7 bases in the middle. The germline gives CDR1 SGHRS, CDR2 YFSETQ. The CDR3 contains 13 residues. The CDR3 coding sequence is TGCGCCAGCAGCTTGGTAGGGGGCTACGAGCAGTACTTC. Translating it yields CASSLVGGYEQYF.

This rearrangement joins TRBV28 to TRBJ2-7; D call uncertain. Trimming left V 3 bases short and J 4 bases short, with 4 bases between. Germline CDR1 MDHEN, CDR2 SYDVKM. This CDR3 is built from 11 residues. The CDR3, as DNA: TGTGCCAGCAGTTTGCAATACGAGCAGTACTTC. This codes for CASSLQYEQYF.

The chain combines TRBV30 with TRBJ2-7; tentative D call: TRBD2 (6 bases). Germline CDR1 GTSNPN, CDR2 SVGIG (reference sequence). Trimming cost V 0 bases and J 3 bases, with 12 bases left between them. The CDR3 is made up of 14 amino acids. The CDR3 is CAWSVGGFVYEQYF. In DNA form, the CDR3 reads TGTGCCTGGAGTGTCGGGGGTTTCGTCTACGAGCAGTACTTC.

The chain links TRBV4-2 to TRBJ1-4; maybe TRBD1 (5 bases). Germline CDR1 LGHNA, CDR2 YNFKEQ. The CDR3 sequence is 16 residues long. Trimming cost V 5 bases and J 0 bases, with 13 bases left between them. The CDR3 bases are TGTGCCAGCAGCACCGACAGCCGTGCAACTAATGAAAAACTGTTTTTT. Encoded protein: CASSTDSRATNEKLFF.

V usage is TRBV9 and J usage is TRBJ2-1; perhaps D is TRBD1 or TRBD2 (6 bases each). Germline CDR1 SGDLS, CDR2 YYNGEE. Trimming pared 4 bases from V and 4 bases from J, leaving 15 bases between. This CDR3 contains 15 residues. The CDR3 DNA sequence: TGTGCCAGCAGCCCGGACAGTGGGAGGTACAATGAGCAGTTCTTC. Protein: CASSPDSGRYNEQFF.

The CDR3 DNA reads TGTGCCAGCAGCTTCGGACAAGGCACAGATACGCAGTATTTT. This encodes CASSFGQGTDTQYF. The J gene is TRBJ2-3, the V gene TRBV5-4; tentative D call: TRBD1 (5 bases). This CDR3 is 14 amino acids long. Trimming took off 2 bases at V and 1 base at J, with 8 bases between the two ends. Germline V gene data show CDR1 as SGHNT and CDR2 as YYREEE (reference sequence).

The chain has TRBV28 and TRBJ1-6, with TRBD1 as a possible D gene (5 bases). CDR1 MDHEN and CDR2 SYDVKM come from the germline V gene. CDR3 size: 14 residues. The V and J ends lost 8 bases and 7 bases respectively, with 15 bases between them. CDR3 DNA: TGTGCCAGCCTAGGGCAGGGCAAAAATTCACCCCTCCACTTT. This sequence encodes CASLGQGKNSPLHF.

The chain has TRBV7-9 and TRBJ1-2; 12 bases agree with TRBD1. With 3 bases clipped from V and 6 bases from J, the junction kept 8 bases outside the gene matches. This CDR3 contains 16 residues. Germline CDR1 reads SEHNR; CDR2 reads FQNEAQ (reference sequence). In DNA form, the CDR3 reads TGTGCCAGCAGCTTGTGGGACAGGGGGCCGCTGGATGGCTACACCTTC. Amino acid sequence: CASSLWDRGPLDGYTF.

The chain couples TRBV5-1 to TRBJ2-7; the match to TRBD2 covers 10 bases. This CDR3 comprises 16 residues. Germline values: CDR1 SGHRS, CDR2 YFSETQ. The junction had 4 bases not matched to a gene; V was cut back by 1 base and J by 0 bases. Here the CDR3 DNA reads TGCGCCAGCAGCTTGCAGACTAGCGGGCTCTCCTACGAGCAGTACTTC. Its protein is CASSLQTSGLSYEQYF.